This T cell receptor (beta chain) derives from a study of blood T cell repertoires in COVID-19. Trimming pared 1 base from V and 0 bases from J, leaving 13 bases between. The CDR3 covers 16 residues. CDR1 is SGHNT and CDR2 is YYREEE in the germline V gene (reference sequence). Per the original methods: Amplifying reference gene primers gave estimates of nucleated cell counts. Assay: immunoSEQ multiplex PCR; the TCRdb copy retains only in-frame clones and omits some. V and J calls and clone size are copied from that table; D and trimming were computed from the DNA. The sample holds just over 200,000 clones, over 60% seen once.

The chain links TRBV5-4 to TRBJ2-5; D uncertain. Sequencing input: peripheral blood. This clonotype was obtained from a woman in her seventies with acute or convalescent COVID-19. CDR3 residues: CASSLKSDPYQETQYF. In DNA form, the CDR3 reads TGTGCCAGCAGCTTGAAAAGCGACCCGTACCAAGAGACCCAGTACTTC.